A single sample gave rise to the 32 T cell receptor beta chains below, sequenced in a study of T cells in Graves' hyperthyroidism and ophthalmopathy. RNA transcripts served as the template for amplifying TCR beta CDR3 regions. When the TCR CDR3 underwent first-round RT-PCR, the HTBI primer set was used. Using its own MiXCR run on the multiplex PCR reads, TCRdb lists one record per CDR3 protein. The table lists 50,000 to 55,000 distinct CDR3 sequences, around 48% of them singletons. Sequenced sample: blood. These receptors were collected from a woman in her forties or fifties with Graves' ophthalmopathy.

This clonotype was recorded many times. A single base separates this from a much larger clone, so it may be a read error. This chain uses TRBV25-1 with TRBJ2-1; 7 nucleotides agree with TRBD2. The germline gives CDR1 MGHDK, CDR2 SYGVNS. CDR3 size: 13 residues. This CDR3 reads CANSEVGRNEQFF. Written as DNA, the CDR3 is TGTGCCAACAGTGAAGTCGGGAGGAATGAGCAGTTCTTC.

Concerning this clonotype itself: A much more abundant neighbour one base away suggests this may be a read error. The chain is built from TRBV4-3 and TRBJ2-2, with D tentatively TRBD2 (6 bases). Germline CDR1 and CDR2: LGHNA and YSLEER. The CDR3 covers 15 residues. This chain's CDR3 is CASTKGLDKTGELSF. CDR3 sequence (DNA): TGCGCCAGCACCAAGGGACTCGACAAGACCGGGGAGCTGTCTTTT.

For this clonotype: The final CDR3 position lacks the conserved phenylalanine or tryptophan, pointing to a likely read error. This chain connects TRBV5-4 to TRBJ2-7, with D possibly being TRBD1 or TRBD2 (7 bases each). Trimming removed 1 base from V and 5 bases from J, with 16 bases in between. Germline V gene sequence: CDR1 SGHNT, CDR2 YYREEE (reference sequence). The CDR3 totals 15 residues. The CDR3 sequence: CASSLWSRGGHEQYC. The CDR3 DNA sequence: TGTGCCAGCAGCTTGTGGAGCAGGGGGGGACACGAGCAGTACTGC.

Comments on this clonotype: The CDR3 carries no conserved terminal phenylalanine or tryptophan, so it likely arises from a read error. This rearrangement joins TRBV9 to TRBJ2-7; D is undetermined. There are 13 residues in the CDR3. CDR1 and CDR2 (germline): SGDLS, YYNGEE. Trimming took off 3 bases at V and 3 bases at J, with 10 bases between the two ends. The CDR3, as DNA: TGTGCCAGCAGCGCCTCCGGCAACTACGAGCAGTACCTT. Its translation: CASSASGNYEQYL.

On this clonotype: The missing conserved phenylalanine or tryptophan at the end of this CDR3 makes a read error likely. The genes are TRBV9 and TRBJ2-7; 9 bases map to TRBD2. Germline assignment: CDR1 SGDLS and CDR2 YYNGEE. This CDR3 has 15 amino acids. Germline trimming cut 2 bases from V and 8 bases from J; bases unmatched to any gene: 11. CDR3 in amino acids: CASSVETGGGGQQYL. CDR3 nucleotide sequence: TGTGCCAGCAGCGTCGAGACTGGCGGGGGGGGACAGCAGTACCTC.

In its sample, this clonotype was seen many times. The chain is built from TRBV6-1 and TRBJ2-7; TRBD2 matches at 7 bases. The CDR3 consists of 15 residues. The V gene's germline CDR1 is MNHNS and CDR2 SASEGT. V lost 6 bases to trimming and J lost 2 bases; unmatched junction nucleotides: 10. The CDR3 sequence: CASRLIVGGTYEQYF. CDR3 sequence (DNA): TGTGCCAGCAGGTTAATTGTGGGGGGGACCTACGAGCAGTACTTC.

As for this clonotype: A much more abundant neighbour one base away suggests this may be a read error. V is TRBV11-2 and J is TRBJ1-5; TRBD1 agrees at 8 bases. The germline gives CDR1 SGHAT, CDR2 FQNNGV. The CDR3 runs 17 residues. J lost 0 bases, V lost 10 bases, and 14 bases had no gene match. The CDR3, as DNA: TGTGCCAACAGGACCGGGACAGGCCAATATAGCAATCAGCCCCAGCATTTT. Amino acid sequence: CANRTGTGQYSNQPQHF. Drawing the rest from reference TRBV11-2 and TRBJ1-5, the complete variable domain is EAGVAQSPRYKIIEKRQSVAFWCNPISGHATLYWYQQILGQGPKLLIQFQNNGVVDDSQLPKDRFSAERLKGVDSTLKIQPAKLEDSAVYLCANRTGTGQYSNQPQHFGDGTRLSIL.

This clonotype was detected only a few times. The chain combines TRBV6-5 with TRBJ2-7, with 10 bases identical to TRBD1. The CDR3 loop spans 15 amino acids. Looked up from germline, CDR1 is MNHEY and CDR2 is SVGAGI. J was trimmed by 6 bases and V by 5 bases; bases with no gene match: 10. The CDR3 DNA reads as TGTGCCAGCAGTCCCGGACAGGGGGTGTTTGGCGAGCAGTACTTC. Protein product: CASSPGQGVFGEQYF.

This clonotype was recorded at least ten times. The V call is TRBV4-1, the J call TRBJ2-5; 9 positions agree with TRBD2. With 1 base clipped from V and 0 bases from J, the junction kept 0 bases outside the gene matches. Per germline, CDR1 MGHRA and CDR2 YSYEKL. The CDR3 runs to 15 residues. The CDR3 loop is CASSQGTSDQETQYF. CDR3 nucleotides: TGCGCCAGCAGCCAAGGGACTAGCGACCAAGAGACCCAGTACTTC.

This clonotype was detected only once. CDR3 DNA sequence: TGCAGCGTTGAGGTCTCCTACAATGAGCAGTTCTTC. Translating it yields CSVEVSYNEQFF. The rearrangement joins TRBV29-1 to TRBJ2-1, with D unresolved. The germline V and J ends were trimmed by 3 bases and 0 bases, with 3 bases remaining between them. The germline V gene has CDR1 SQVTM and CDR2 ANQGSEA. CDR3 length: 12 residues.

This clonotype was seen many times. The V call is TRBV7-3, the J call TRBJ2-3; D possibly matches TRBD1 or TRBD2 (6 bases each). The germline V and J ends were trimmed by 5 bases and 1 base, with 16 bases remaining between them. The germline V gene has CDR1 SGHTA and CDR2 FQGTGA. CDR3 size: 16 residues. The CDR3, as DNA: TGTGCCAGCAGCCTCAATGGGGGCGGGGGCACAGATACGCAGTATTTT. Translating it yields CASSLNGGGGTDTQYF.

V usage is TRBV4-1 and J usage is TRBJ2-3; no reliable D call. The CDR3 is made up of 12 amino acids. CDR1 is MGHRA and CDR2 is YSYEKL in the germline V gene. V was pared by 4 bases and J by 4 bases, with 6 bases between. CDR3 bases: TGCGCCAGCAGCCGACCGGCAGATACGCAGTATTTT. Its protein product is CASSRPADTQYF.

This clonotype was found many times. This chain uses TRBV7-9 with TRBJ2-3; 10 nucleotides agree with TRBD2. Germline CDR1 is SEHNR and CDR2 is FQNEAQ (reference sequence). The CDR3 contains 16 residues. The J segment lost 0 bases and the V segment lost 5 bases, leaving 5 bases of the junction unmatched. The CDR3 here is CASSPWTSGSTDTQYF. CDR3 coding DNA: TGTGCCAGCAGCCCCTGGACTAGCGGTAGCACAGATACGCAGTATTTT.

The chain carries TRBV10-3 and TRBJ1-1; TRBD1 matches at 7 bases. Germline CDR1 and CDR2: ENHRY and SYGVKD. The CDR3 is 16 residues long. V was pared by 2 bases and J by 4 bases, with 10 bases of the junction left unmatched. The CDR3 DNA is TGTGCCATCAGTGAGACTCAGGAGGGGGCGCCCACTGAAGCTTTCTTT. As protein: CAISETQEGAPTEAFF.

Concerning this clonotype: Sequence at one end of the junction differs from germline and may be a read error. In DNA, the CDR3 is TGTGCCAGCAGCCAAGTTTTGTCGGGGCACTCTGGAAACACCATGTATTTT. Amino acid sequence: CASSQVLSGHSGNTMYF. V usage is TRBV7-9 and J usage is TRBJ1-3, with D possibly being TRBD1 (5 bases). Germline V gene lookup returns CDR1 SEHNR and CDR2 FQNEAQ (reference sequence). The CDR3 spans 17 residues.

The rearrangement links TRBV28 to TRBJ1-2; a possible D gene is TRBD1 (6 bases). The V and J ends lost 5 bases and 8 bases respectively, with 21 bases between them. Germline V gene sequence: CDR1 MDHEN, CDR2 SYDVKM. The CDR3 contains 15 residues. CDR3 nucleotide sequence: TGTGCCAGCAGTCCTCCCCTGGGCCAGGGGATGGGCTACACCTTC. Protein: CASSPPLGQGMGYTF.

The chain carries TRBV2 and TRBJ1-1; no clear D. CDR1 and CDR2 from the germline V gene are SNHLY and FYNNEI. This CDR3 has 12 amino acids. V dropped 8 bases and J dropped 6 bases, with 13 bases sitting between them. CDR3 in amino acids: CASSPVPPEAFF. The DNA of the CDR3 is TGTGCCAGCTCACCGGTTCCCCCTGAAGCTTTCTTT.

This clonotype was observed once. The V gene is TRBV9, the J gene TRBJ2-3; D gene ambiguous. The CDR3 sequence is 16 residues long. The ends were cut back, 4 bases at V and 5 bases at J, with 20 bases in the middle. Germline values: CDR1 SGDLS, CDR2 YYNGEE. CDR3 sequence reads: CASSPQAGTTKDTQYF. The CDR3 DNA follows: TGTGCCAGCAGCCCCCAAGCCGGAACTACCAAAGATACGCAGTATTTT.

This clonotype has at least ten counts. This chain uses TRBV2 with TRBJ2-7; TRBD2 matches 8 bases. This CDR3 has 14 amino acids. The ends lost 6 bases at V and 4 bases at J; junction bases unmatched: 8. Germline CDR1 SNHLY, CDR2 FYNNEI. This CDR3 reads CASRSSGGGYEQYF. The CDR3 bases are TGTGCCAGCAGGTCTTCGGGGGGGGGGTACGAGCAGTACTTC.

The chain employs TRBV5-1 and TRBJ2-7, with TRBD1 matching over 11 bases. The germline V gene encodes CDR1 SGHRS and CDR2 YFSETQ. This CDR3 has 14 amino acids. V was pared by 4 bases and J by 5 bases, with 5 bases of the junction left unmatched. CDR3 coding DNA: TGCGCCAGCAGCCAGGACAGGGGGCGAGACGAGCAGTACTTC. It encodes CASSQDRGRDEQYF.

This clonotype is medium-sized by share. V usage is TRBV24-1 and J usage is TRBJ2-7; D is possibly TRBD1 (8 bases). The CDR3 is 11 amino acids. The germline CDR1 and CDR2 sequences are KGHDR and SFDVKD. In DNA form, the CDR3 reads TGTGCTACAGGGGGGGACGACGAGCAGTACTTC. It yields the protein CATGGDDEQYF.

This clonotype was seen ten or more times. The chain couples TRBV9 to TRBJ1-1; possibly TRBD1 for D (5 bases). V lost 7 bases and J 2 bases, leaving 15 bases between the germline ends. This CDR3 is built from 14 residues. The germline V gene encodes CDR1 SGDLS and CDR2 YYNGEE. The CDR3 protein is CASPLKGYNTEAFF. CDR3 sequence (DNA): TGTGCCAGCCCTTTAAAGGGGTATAACACTGAAGCTTTCTTT.

A note on this clonotype: Given a much more abundant clone one base away, this may be a read error. The J gene is TRBJ1-5, the V gene TRBV4-1; D is unresolved. The CDR3 is 16 amino acids. The germline CDR1 and CDR2 sequences are MGHRA and YSYEKL. V was clipped by 4 bases and J by 0 bases, with 13 bases between them. CDR3 in DNA: TGCGCCAGCAGCCCCTCACCCGGGGTTAGCAATCAGCCCCAGCATTTT. It specifies CASSPSPGVSNQPQHF.

This clonotype appeared many times. The chain uses TRBV2 and TRBJ2-7; D is undetermined. The germline gives CDR1 SNHLY, CDR2 FYNNEI. V lost 4 bases to trimming and J lost 3 bases, with 10 bases between them. The CDR3 consists of 13 residues. CDR3 protein: CASSVNGYYEQYF. Here the CDR3 DNA reads TGTGCCAGCAGTGTGAACGGTTACTACGAGCAGTACTTC.

This clonotype was recorded at least ten times. CDR3 nucleotides: TGTGCCAGCAGTTTAAGGGGCAGGGGGACCTACGAGCAGTACTTC. This gives the protein CASSLRGRGTYEQYF. The chain joins TRBV12-3 or TRBV12-4 to TRBJ2-7, with 7 bases lining up with TRBD1. Trimming took 2 bases from V and 2 from J; bases not matched to a gene: 6. There are 15 residues in the CDR3.

In its sample, this clonotype is medium-sized. The genes are TRBV20-1 and TRBJ1-4; D gene ambiguous. V was shortened by 1 base and J by 4 bases, with 4 bases between the two germline ends. CDR1 DFQATT and CDR2 SNEGSKA come from the germline V gene (reference sequence). CDR3 length equals 12 residues. The CDR3 region has the DNA TGCAGTGCTAGAGGAAATAATGAAAAACTGTTTTTT. It encodes CSARGNNEKLFF.

The chain employs TRBV29-1 and TRBJ2-1, with D hard to call. This CDR3 has 16 residues. Germline CDR1 reads SQVTM; CDR2 reads ANQGSEA. Trimming took 3 bases from V and 2 from J, leaving 17 bases between them. The CDR3 DNA sequence: TGCAGCGTTGAGCTCTGGGCACAAAAGACCTACAATGAGCAGTTCTTC. Encoded protein: CSVELWAQKTYNEQFF.

This rearrangement joins TRBV20-1 to TRBJ2-1; 7 nucleotides align to TRBD1. This CDR3 has 13 residues. V shed 4 bases, J shed 4 bases, and the junction held 4 bases outside the gene matches. Per germline, CDR1 DFQATT and CDR2 SNEGSKA (reference sequence). CDR3 nucleotide sequence: TGCAGTGCTAACAGGGGCCTTTACAATGAGCAGTTCTTC. It translates to CSANRGLYNEQFF.

In regard to this clonotype: This may be a read error, as it is one base from a much larger clone. V usage is TRBV5-1 and J usage is TRBJ1-1; D perhaps matches TRBD1 (6 bases). The CDR3 is 15 amino acids. Per the germline V gene, CDR1 is SGHRS and CDR2 is YFSETQ. The CDR3 loop reads CASSFTGTPSTEALF. In nucleotides, the CDR3 is TGCGCCAGCAGCTTCACCGGGACACCGAGCACTGAAGCTCTCTTT.

This clonotype showed up many times. The chain recombines TRBV4-1 with TRBJ2-2; 8 bases are shared with TRBD2. The trim removed 1 base at V and 6 bases at J, leaving 7 bases unmatched. Germline V gene data show CDR1 as MGHRA and CDR2 as YSYEKL. This CDR3 region has 16 residues. For the CDR3, the DNA is TGCGCCAGCAGCCAAGGTCCCGGACTAGCCCCCGGGGAGCTGTTTTTT. This gives the protein CASSQGPGLAPGELFF.

At least ten counts were recorded for this clonotype. The chain uses TRBV15 and TRBJ2-3, with 10 bases that match TRBD2. This CDR3 is 15 amino acids long. With 0 bases clipped from V and 4 bases from J, the junction kept 1 base outside the gene matches. In germline, CDR1 is LNHNV, CDR2 YYDKDF (reference sequence). This CDR3 reads CATSREAGGADTQYF. In nucleotides, the CDR3 is TGTGCCACCAGCAGAGAAGCGGGAGGGGCAGATACGCAGTATTTT.

V gene TRBV13 combines with J gene TRBJ2-1, with 7 bases identical to TRBD2. Germline V gene data show CDR1 as PRHDT and CDR2 as FYEKMQ (reference sequence). The CDR3 extends over 14 amino acids. The ends lost 3 bases at V and 10 bases at J; junction bases unmatched: 9. CDR3 in DNA: TGTGCCAGCAGCTTGGCATCTAGCGGACGGGAGCAGTTCTTC. Its protein is CASSLASSGREQFF.